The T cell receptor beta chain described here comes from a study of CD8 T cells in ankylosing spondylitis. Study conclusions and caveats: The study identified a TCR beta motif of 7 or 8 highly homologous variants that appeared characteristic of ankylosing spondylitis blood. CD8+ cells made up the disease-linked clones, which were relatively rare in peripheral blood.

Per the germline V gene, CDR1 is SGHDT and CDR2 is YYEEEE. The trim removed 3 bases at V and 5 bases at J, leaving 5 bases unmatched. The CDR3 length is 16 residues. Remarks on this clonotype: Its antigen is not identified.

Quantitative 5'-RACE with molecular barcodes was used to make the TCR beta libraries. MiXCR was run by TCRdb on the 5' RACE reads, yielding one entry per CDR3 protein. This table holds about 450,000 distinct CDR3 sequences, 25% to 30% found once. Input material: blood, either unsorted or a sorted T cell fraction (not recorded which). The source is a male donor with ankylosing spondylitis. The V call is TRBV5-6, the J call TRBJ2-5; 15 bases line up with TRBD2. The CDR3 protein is CASSSGLAGGSETQYF. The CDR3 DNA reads TGTGCCAGCAGCTCCGGACTAGCGGGAGGGTCTGAGACCCAGTACTTC.